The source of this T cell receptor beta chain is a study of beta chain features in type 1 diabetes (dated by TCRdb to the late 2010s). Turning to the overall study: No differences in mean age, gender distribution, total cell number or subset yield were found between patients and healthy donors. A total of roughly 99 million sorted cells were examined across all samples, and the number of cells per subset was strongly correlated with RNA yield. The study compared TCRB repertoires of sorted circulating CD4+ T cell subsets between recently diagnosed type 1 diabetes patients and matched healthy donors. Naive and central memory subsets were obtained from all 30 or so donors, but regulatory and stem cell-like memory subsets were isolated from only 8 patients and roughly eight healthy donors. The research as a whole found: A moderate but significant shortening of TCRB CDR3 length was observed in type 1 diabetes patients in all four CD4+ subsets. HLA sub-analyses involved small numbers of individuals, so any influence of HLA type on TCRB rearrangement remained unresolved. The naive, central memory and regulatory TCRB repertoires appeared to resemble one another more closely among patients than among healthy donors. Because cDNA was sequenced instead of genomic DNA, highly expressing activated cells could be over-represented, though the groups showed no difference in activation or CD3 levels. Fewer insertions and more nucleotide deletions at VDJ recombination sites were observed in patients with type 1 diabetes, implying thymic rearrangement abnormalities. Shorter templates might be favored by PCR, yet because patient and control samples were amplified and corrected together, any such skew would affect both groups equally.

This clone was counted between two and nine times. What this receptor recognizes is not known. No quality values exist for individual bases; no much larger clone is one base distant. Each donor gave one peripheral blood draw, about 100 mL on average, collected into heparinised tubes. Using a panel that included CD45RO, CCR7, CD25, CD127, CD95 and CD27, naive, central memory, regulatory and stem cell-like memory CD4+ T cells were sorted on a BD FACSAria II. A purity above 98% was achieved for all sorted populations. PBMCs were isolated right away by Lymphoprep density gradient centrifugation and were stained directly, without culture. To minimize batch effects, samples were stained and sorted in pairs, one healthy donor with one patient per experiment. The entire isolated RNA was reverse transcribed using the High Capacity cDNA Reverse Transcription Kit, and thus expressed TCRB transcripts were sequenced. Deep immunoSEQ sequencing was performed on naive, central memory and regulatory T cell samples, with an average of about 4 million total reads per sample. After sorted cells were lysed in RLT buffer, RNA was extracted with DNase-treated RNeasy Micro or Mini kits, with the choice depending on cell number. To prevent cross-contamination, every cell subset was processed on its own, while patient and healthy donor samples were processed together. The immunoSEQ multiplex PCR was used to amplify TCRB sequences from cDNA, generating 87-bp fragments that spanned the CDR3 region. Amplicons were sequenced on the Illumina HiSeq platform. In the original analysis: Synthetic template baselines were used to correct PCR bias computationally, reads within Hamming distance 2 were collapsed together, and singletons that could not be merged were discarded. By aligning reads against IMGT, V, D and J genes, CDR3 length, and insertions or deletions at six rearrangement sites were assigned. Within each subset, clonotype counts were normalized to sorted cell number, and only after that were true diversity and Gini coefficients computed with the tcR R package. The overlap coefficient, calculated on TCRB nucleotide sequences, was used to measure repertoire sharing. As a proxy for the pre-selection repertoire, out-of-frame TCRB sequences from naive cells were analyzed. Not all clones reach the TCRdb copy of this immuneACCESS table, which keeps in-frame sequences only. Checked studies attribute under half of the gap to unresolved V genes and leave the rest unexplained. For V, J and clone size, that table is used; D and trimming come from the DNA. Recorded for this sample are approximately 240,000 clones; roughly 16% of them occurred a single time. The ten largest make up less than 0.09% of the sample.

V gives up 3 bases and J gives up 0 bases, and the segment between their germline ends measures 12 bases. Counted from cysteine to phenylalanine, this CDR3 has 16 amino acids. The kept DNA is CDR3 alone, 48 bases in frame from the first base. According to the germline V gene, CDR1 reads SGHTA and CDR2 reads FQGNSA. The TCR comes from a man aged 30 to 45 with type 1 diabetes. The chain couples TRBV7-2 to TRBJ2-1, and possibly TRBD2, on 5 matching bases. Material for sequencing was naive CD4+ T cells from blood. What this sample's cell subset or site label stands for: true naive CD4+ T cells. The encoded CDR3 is CASSFLSGSSYNEQFF. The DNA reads TGTGCCAGCAGCTTTCTAAGCGGTAGCTCCTACAATGAGCAGTTCTTC.